Reported below is one T cell receptor (beta chain). The likely explanation is a read error, given a far larger clone one base away. Time point in this sample: newly diagnosed GD, antithyroid drugs for less than 3 months. PBMC RNA was the source of the TCR library. The sample belongs to a study of regulatory T cells in long-lasting Graves disease. Per the germline V gene, CDR1 is MNHEY and CDR2 is SVGEGT. This CDR3 is 15 amino acids long. Libraries of TCR beta came from iRepertoire HTBI primers plus Arm-PCR of CDR3 regions. TCRdb ran MiXCR on the multiplex PCR reads and lists one entry per CDR3 protein. This sample has approximately 470,000 distinct CDR3 sequences; about 16% occur once, and the top ten carry 12%. These same data were also listed under a study on T cells in Graves' hyperthyroidism and ophthalmopathy. That paper states: With the HTBI primer set, the TCR CDR3 went through a first round of RT-PCR. Stable hyperthyroidism and ophthalmopathy were separated using 13 V-J signatures. Before onset, ophthalmopathy was predicted by the model a median around 6.2 months earlier.

The source material was peripheral blood mononuclear cells (PBMCs), sampled at new diagnosis, from a patient treated with antithyroid drugs. The origin of this receptor is a man aged 40-49 years with Graves disease. V usage is TRBV6-2 or TRBV6-3 and J usage is TRBJ2-7; D not certain. The CDR3 DNA reads as TGTGCCAGCAGTTACAACCCGTCGAGCGAAGAGACCCAGCACTTC. Translating it yields CASSYNPSSEETQHF.